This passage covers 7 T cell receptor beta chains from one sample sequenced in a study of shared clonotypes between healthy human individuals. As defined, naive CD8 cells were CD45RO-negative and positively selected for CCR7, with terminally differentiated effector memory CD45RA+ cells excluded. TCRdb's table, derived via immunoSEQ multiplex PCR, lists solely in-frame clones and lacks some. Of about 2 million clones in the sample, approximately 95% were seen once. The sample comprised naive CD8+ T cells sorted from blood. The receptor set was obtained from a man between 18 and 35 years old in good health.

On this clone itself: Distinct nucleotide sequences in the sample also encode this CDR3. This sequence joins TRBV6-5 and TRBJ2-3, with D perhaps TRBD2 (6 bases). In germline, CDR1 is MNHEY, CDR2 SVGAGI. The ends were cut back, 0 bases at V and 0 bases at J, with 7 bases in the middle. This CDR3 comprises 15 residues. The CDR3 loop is CASSYSGTSTDTQYF. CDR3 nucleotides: TGTGCCAGCAGTTACTCTGGGACTAGCACAGATACGCAGTATTTT.

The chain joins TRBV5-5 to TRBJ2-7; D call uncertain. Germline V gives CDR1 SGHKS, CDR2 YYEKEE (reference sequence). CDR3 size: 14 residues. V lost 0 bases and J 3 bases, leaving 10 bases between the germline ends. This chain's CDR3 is CASSLEGSHYEQYF. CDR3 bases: TGTGCCAGCAGCTTGGAGGGCAGTCACTACGAGCAGTACTTC.

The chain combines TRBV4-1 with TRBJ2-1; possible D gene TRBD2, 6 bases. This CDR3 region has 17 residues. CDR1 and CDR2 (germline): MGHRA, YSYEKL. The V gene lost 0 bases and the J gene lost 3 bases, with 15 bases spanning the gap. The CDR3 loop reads CASSQDPGTSHYNEQFF. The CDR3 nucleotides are TGCGCCAGCAGCCAAGACCCCGGGACTTCACACTACAATGAGCAGTTCTTC.

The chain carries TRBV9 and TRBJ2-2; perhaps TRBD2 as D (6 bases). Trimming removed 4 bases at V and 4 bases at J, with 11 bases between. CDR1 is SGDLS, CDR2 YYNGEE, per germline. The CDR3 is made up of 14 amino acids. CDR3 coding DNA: TGTGCCAGCAGCCAGGAGGGGATCACCGGGGAGCTGTTTTTT. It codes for CASSQEGITGELFF.

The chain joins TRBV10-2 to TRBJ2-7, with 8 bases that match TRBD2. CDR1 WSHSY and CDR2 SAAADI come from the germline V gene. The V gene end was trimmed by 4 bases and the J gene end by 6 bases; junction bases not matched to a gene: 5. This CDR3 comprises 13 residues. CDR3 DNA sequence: TGCGCCAGCAGTGTGGGACTAGTCGCCGAGCAGTACTTC. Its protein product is CASSVGLVAEQYF.

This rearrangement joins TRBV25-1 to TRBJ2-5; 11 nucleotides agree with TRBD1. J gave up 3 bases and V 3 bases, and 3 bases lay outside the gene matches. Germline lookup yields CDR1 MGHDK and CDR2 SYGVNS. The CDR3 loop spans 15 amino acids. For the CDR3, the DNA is TGTGCCAGCAGTGAGGGACAGGGGGGGAAAGAGACCCAGTACTTC. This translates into CASSEGQGGKETQYF.

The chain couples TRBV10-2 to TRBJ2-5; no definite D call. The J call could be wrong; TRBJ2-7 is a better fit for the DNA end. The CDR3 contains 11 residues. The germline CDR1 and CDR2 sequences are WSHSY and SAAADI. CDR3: CASSESNEQYF. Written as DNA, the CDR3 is TGCGCCAGCAGTGAGTCGAACGAGCAGTACTTC.